This T cell receptor (beta chain) derives from a study of CD8 T cells in Susac syndrome. The CDR3 consists of 13 residues. The germline V gene encodes CDR1 SGHRS and CDR2 YFSETQ. V lost 1 base, J lost 5 bases, and 10 bases lay in between. The RNA input was roughly 0.45 to 1 ug, and it was reverse transcribed with random hexamers. Using its own MiXCR run on the immunoSEQ multiplex PCR reads, TCRdb lists one record per CDR3 protein. The sample has fewer than 140,000 distinct CDR3 sequences; roughly 94% are singletons. V and J are TRBV5-1 and TRBJ2-7; no firm D call. The sample consisted of CD8+ T cells from PBMCs. This clonotype originated in a human donor with Susac syndrome. CDR3 sequence reads: CASSLNGGNEQYF. As DNA, the CDR3 is TGCGCCAGCAGCTTGAATGGCGGAAACGAGCAGTACTTC.